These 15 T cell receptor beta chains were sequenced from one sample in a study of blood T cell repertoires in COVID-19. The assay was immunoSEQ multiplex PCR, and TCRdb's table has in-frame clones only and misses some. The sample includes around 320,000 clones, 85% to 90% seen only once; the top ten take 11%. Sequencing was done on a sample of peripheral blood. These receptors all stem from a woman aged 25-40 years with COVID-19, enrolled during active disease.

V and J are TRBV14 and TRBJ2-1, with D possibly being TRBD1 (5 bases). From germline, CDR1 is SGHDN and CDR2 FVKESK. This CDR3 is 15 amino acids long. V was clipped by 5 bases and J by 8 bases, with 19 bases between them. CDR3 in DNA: TGTGCCAGCAGCTCCCAGGGCACCAAGGCCCATGAGCAGTTCTTC. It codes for CASSSQGTKAHEQFF.

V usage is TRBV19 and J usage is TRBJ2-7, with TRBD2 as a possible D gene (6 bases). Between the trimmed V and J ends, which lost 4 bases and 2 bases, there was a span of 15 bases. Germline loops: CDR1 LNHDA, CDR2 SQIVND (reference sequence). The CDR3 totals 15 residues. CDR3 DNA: TGTGCCAGTAGTACCTCCCTGGGGGGTGCCTACGAGCAGTACTTC. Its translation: CASSTSLGGAYEQYF. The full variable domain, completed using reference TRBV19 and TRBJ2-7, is DGGITQSPKYLFRKEGQNVTLSCEQNLNHDAMYWYRQDPGQGLRLIYYSQIVNDFQKGDIAEGYSVSREKKESFPLTVTSAQKNPTAFYLCASSTSLGGAYEQYFGPGTRLTVT.

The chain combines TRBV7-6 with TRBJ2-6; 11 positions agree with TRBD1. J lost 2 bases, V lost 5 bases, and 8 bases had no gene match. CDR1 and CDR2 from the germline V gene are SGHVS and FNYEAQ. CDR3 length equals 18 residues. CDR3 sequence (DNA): TGTGCCAGCAGCGCCCGGACAGGGGGCGCGGCTGGGGCCAACGTCCTGACTTTC. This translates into CASSARTGGAAGANVLTF. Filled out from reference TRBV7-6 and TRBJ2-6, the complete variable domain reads GAGVSQSPRYKVTKRGQDVALRCDPISGHVSLYWYRQALGQGPEFLTYFNYEAQQDKSGLPNDRFSAERPEGSISTLTIQRTEQRDSAMYRCASSARTGGAAGANVLTFGAGSRLTVL.

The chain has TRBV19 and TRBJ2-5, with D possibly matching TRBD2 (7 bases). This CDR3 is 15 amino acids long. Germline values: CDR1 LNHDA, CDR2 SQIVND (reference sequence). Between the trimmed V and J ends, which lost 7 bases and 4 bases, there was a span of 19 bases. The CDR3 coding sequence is TGTGCCAGTACCCGGAGAGGGGGGGGGCGAGAGACCCAGTACTTC. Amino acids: CASTRRGGGRETQYF.

For the CDR3, the DNA is TGTGCCAGCTCCCCCCTAGCGGGGGACTACAATGAGCAGTTCTTC. Protein: CASSPLAGDYNEQFF. This chain joins TRBV18 and TRBJ2-1; TRBD2 matches at 10 bases. The V gene end was trimmed by 6 bases and the J gene end by 3 bases; junction bases not matched to a gene: 5. The germline CDR1 and CDR2 sequences are KGHSH and LQKENI. There are 15 residues in the CDR3.

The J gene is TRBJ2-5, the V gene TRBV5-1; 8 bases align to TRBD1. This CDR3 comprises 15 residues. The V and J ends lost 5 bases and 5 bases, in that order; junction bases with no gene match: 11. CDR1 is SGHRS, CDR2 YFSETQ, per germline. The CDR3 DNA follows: TGCGCCAGCAGTCCAGCAGACAGGGGAAGGGAGACCCAGTACTTC. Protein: CASSPADRGRETQYF.

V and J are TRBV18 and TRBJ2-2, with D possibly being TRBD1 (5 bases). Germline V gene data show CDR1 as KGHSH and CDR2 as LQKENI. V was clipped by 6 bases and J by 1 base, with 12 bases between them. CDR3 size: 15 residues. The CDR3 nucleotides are TGTGCCAGCTCGCCAGACAGAGAGAACACCGGGGAGCTGTTTTTT. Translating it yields CASSPDRENTGELFF.

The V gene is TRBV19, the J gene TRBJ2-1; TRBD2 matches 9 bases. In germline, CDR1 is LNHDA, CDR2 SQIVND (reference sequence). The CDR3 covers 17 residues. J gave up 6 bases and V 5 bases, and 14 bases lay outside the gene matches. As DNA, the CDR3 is TGTGCCAGTAGTCCCAGCGGGGGGCCCCTAGTCTTCAATGAGCAGTTCTTC. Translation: CASSPSGGPLVFNEQFF.

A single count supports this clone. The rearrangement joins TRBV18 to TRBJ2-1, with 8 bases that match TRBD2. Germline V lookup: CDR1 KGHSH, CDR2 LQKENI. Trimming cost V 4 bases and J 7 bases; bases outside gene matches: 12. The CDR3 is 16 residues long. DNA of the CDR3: TGTGCCAGCTCACTGCGGGGGGCCGCGGGTCGGAATGAGCAGTTCTTC. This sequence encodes CASSLRGAAGRNEQFF.

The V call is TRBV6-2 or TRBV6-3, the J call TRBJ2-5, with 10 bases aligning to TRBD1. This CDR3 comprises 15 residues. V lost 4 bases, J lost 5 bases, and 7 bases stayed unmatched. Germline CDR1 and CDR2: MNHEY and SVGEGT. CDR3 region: CASSSQTGGWETQYF. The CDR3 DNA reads TGTGCCAGCAGTTCACAGACAGGGGGCTGGGAGACCCAGTACTTC.

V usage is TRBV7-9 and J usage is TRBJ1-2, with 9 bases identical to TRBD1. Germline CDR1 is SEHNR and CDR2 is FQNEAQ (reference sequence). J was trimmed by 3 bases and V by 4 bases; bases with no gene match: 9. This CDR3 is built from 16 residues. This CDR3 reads CASSSSGDRVDYGYTF. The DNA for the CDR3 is TGTGCCAGCAGCTCGTCCGGGGACAGGGTCGACTATGGCTACACCTTC.

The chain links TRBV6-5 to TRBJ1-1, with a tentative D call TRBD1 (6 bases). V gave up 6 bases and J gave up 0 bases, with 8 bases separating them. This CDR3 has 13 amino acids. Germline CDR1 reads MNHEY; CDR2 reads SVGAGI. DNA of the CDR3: TGTGCCAGCAGGGGACACCTGAACACTGAAGCTTTCTTT. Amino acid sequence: CASRGHLNTEAFF.

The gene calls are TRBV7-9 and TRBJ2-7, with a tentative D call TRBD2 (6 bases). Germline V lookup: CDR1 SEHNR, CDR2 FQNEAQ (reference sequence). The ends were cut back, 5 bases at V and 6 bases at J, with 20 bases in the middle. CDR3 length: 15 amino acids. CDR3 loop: CASSPDLSRGGEQYF. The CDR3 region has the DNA TGTGCCAGCAGCCCCGACCTTTCGCGGGGTGGCGAGCAGTACTTC.

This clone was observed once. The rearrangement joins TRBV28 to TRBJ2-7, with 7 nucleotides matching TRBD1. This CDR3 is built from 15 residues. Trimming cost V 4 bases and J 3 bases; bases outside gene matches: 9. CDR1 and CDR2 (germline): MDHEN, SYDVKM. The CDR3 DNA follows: TGTGCCAGCAGTTCCGGGACAGCCTTCTTCTACGAGCAGTACTTC. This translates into CASSSGTAFFYEQYF. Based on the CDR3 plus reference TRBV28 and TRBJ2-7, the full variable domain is DVKVTQSSRYLVKRTGEKVFLECVQDMDHENMFWYRQDPGLGLRLIYFSYDVKMKEKGDIPEGYSVSREKKERFSLILESASTNQTSMYLCASSSGTAFFYEQYFGPGTRLTVT.

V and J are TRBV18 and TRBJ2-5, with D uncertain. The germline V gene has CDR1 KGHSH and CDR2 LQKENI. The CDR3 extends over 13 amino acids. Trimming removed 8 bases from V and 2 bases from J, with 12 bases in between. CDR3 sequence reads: CASASILQETQYF. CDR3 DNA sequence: TGTGCCAGCGCTTCAATACTTCAAGAGACCCAGTACTTC.